The table lists the clone carrying this T cell receptor (beta chain) with a few counts. This entry belongs to a study of blood T cell repertoires in COVID-19. Across the whole study: PBMCs, B-cell-depleted T cells, or T cells provided the cDNA or gDNA that made up the material.

How the authors handled the data: Reference gene primer amplification in the assay estimated nucleated cell counts. Generated by immunoSEQ multiplex PCR, the TCRdb table keeps only in-frame clones and is missing some. V and J calls plus clone size are reproduced from that table; the DNA served to infer D and trimming. The data hold 250,000 to 350,000 clones, with 80% to 90% observed a single time. CDR3 length equals 13 residues. Germline V lookup: CDR1 SGDLS, CDR2 YYNGEE. The V end lost 0 bases, the J end lost 3 bases, and 6 bases lay between the germline ends. This clonotype was sampled from a woman aged 50 to 60 with COVID-19, enrolled during active disease. Input material: peripheral blood. The gene calls are TRBV9 and TRBJ1-1; no definite D call. CDR3 nucleotides: TGTGCCAGCAGCGTAGACAGCCACACTGAAGCTTTCTTT. The encoded protein is CASSVDSHTEAFF. The full variable domain, completed using reference TRBV9 and TRBJ1-1, is DSGVTQTPKHLITATGQRVTLRCSPRSGDLSVYWYQQSLDQGLQFLIQYYNGEERAKGNILERFSAQQFPDLHSELNLSSLELGDSALYFCASSVDSHTEAFFGQGTRLTVV.